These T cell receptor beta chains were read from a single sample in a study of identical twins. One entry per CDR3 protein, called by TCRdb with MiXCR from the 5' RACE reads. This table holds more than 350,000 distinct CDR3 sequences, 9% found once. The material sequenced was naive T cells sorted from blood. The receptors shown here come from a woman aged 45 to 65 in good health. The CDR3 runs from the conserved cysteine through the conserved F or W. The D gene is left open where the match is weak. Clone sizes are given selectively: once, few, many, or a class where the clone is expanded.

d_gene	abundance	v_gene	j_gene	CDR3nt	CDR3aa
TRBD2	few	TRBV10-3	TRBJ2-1	TGTGCCATCAGGGGTAGCGGGGCCGGGGGACTAGCGGAGATTAATGAGCAGTTCTTC	CAIRGSGAGGLAEINEQFF
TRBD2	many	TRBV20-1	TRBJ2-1	TGCAGTGCTAGAGTTCCTAGCGGCCGGTCGGGTGAGCAGTTCTTC	CSARVPSGRSGEQFF
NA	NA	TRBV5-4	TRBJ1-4	TGTGCCAGCAGTACCCGGGACGGAATAGAAAAACTGTTTTTT	CASSTRDGIEKLFF
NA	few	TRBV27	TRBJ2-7	TGTGCCAGCAGTCCCCAGAGATCGGGATACGAGCAGTACTTC	CASSPQRSGYEQYF
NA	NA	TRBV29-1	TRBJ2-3	TGCAGCTCGAGGGTGACAGATACGCAGTATTTT	CSSRVTDTQYF
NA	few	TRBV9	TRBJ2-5	TGTGCCAGCAGCTCCCCCGCGGGGCATGAGACCCAGTACTTC	CASSSPAGHETQYF
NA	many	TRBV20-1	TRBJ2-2	TGCAGTGCTCCCCTTGGGGGGGAGCTGTTTTTT	CSAPLGGELFF
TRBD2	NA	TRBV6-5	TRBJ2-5	TGTGCCAGCAGTTCGCTAGCGGGAGAGTTGAAGACCCAGTACTTC	CASSSLAGELKTQYF
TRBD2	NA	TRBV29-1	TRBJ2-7	TGCAGCGTGGGACTAGCGGGAGGCTACGAGCAGTACTTC	CSVGLAGGYEQYF
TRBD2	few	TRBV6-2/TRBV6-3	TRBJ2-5	TGTGCCAGCAGCCAAGGACTAGGGTGGGAGACCCAGTACTTC	CASSQGLGWETQYF
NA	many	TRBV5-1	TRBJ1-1	TGCGCCAGCAGCCCTGAAAAGGGCGAAGCTTTCTTT	CASSPEKGEAFF
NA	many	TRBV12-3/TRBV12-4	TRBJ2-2	TGTGCCAGCGGGGCGCAAAACGGCGGGGAGCTGTTTTTT	CASGAQNGGELFF
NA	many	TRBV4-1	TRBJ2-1	TGCGCCAGCAGCCACCGCGGTTCCTACAATGAGCAGTTCTTC	CASSHRGSYNEQFF
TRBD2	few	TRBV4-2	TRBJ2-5	TGTGCCAGCAGCCCCGGGAGCGGGACTAGCAAGGCGGAGACCCAGTACTTC	CASSPGSGTSKAETQYF
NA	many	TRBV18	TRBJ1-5	TGTGCCAGCTCCACGGAGGGGGGCAATCAGCCCCAGCATTTT	CASSTEGGNQPQHF
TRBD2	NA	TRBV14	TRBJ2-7	TGTGCCAGCAGCCAAGAACTAGCGGGGTTTGGGGAGCAGTACTTC	CASSQELAGFGEQYF
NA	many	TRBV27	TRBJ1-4	TGTGCCAGCAGTTTACAACAGGCGGAAAGAAGAAAGGAAAAACTGTTTTTT	CASSLQQAERRKEKLFF
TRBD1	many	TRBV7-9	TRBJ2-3	TGTGCCAGCAGCGCCAGGGACAGTAGCACAGATACGCAGTATTTT	CASSARDSSTDTQYF
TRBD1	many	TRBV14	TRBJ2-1	TGTGCCAGCAGCCAAGATTTAGGGGGCATGTCTTTCTTC	CASSQDLGGMSFF
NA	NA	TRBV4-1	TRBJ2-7	TGCGCCAGCAGCCTAAAGGACAACTCCTACGAGCAGTACTTC	CASSLKDNSYEQYF
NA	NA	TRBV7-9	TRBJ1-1	TGTGCCAGCAGGGGGCTGACTGAAGCTTTCTTT	CASRGLTEAFF
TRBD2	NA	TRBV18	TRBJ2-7	TGTGCCAGCTCATCACAAGGACTAGCGGGAGGAGGGGCTTACGAGCAGTACTTC	CASSSQGLAGGGAYEQYF
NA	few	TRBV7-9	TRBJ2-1	TGTGCCAGCAGCTCTCGGGGAGCGGGCCTAAGGGATGAGCAGTTCTTC	CASSSRGAGLRDEQFF
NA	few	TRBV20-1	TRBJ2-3	TGCAGTGCGAACGCCGGGGATACGCAGTATTTT	CSANAGDTQYF
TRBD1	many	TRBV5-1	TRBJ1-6	TGCGCCAGCAGCGAGATGCCCCTGCCGTCTGGACAGGGTGGGTCCTATAATTCACCCCTCCACTTT	CASSEMPLPSGQGGSYNSPLHF
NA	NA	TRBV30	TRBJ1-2	TGTGCCTGTAAGGGGGGAGGGGATCGCTACACCTTC	CACKGGGDRYTF
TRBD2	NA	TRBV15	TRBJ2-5	TGTGCCACCAGCAGAGATGGGGTAGCGGGCCGAGAGACCCAGTACTTC	CATSRDGVAGRETQYF
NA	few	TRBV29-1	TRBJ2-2	TGCAGCGCGGGGCTGGGACCCACCGGGGAGCTGTTTTTT	CSAGLGPTGELFF
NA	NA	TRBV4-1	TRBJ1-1	TGCGCCAGCAGCCAAGATCTACAGAACACTGAAGCTTTCTTT	CASSQDLQNTEAFF
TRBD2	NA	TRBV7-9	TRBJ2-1	TGTGCCAGCAGCCACCCCGGGACTAGCGGGAGGCCCGAGCAGTTCTTC	CASSHPGTSGRPEQFF
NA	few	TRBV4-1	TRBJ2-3	TGCGCCAGCAGCCAAGATCTGGGACCAAACACAGATACGCAGTATTTT	CASSQDLGPNTDTQYF
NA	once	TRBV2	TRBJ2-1	TGTGCCAGCCTTACTTTTAGCGTTAGCTCCTACAATGAGCAGTTCTTC	CASLTFSVSSYNEQFF
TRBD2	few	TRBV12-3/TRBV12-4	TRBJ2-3	TGTGCCAGCAGTTTAGTGTCGGCGGGAGAGCTAGATACGCAGTATTTT	CASSLVSAGELDTQYF
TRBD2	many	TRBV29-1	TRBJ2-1	TGCAGCGTTGAAAGAGAGTGGGTAGCGGGAAACGAGCAGTTCTTC	CSVEREWVAGNEQFF
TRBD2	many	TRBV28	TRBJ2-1	TGTGCCAGCAGTATCCTAGCGGGAGGGCTAAACCCCTCGCTCAATGAGCAGTTCTTC	CASSILAGGLNPSLNEQFF
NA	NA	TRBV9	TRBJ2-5	TGTGCCAGCAGCGTGACCATGGCAGGAATGGGGTACCAAGAGACCCAGTACTTC	CASSVTMAGMGYQETQYF
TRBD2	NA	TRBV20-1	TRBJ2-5	TGCAGTGCTTCCCCGACTAGCGGGAGGGGGGAGACCCAGTACTTC	CSASPTSGRGETQYF
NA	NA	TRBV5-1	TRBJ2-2	TGCGCCAGCAGCTTGGTCGATGAGCTGTTTTTT	CASSLVDELFF
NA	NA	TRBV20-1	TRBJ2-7	TGCAGTGCTAGAAAATCGGGACTTTGGGACGAGCAGTACTTC	CSARKSGLWDEQYF
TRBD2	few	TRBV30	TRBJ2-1	TGTGCCTGGAGAGATGCAGGGAGCGGGAGGGCGGGTGAGCAGTTCTTC	CAWRDAGSGRAGEQFF
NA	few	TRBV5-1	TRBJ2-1	TGCGCCAGCAGCTTGGCGCCAGGGGCAAATGAGCAGTTCTTC	CASSLAPGANEQFF
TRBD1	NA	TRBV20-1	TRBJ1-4	TGCAGTGCTTCTCCGGGACAGTCAGCAACTAATGAAAAACTGTTTTTT	CSASPGQSATNEKLFF
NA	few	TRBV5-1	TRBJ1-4	TGCGCCAGCAGCTTGTCGGGGGCCCGTGAAAAACTGTTTTTT	CASSLSGAREKLFF
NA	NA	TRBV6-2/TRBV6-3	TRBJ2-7	TGTGCCAGCAGTATCCCGCGGGGAGACTCCTACGAGCAGTACTTC	CASSIPRGDSYEQYF
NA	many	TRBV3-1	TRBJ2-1	TGTGCCAGCAGCCAAGATCGGCGGAAGCAGTTCTTC	CASSQDRRKQFF
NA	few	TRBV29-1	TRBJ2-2	TGCAGCGTTAGGATGGGAACCGGGGAGCTGTTTTTT	CSVRMGTGELFF
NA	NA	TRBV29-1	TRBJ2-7	TGCAGCGTCATACTAAAATCCTACGAGCAGTACTTC	CSVILKSYEQYF
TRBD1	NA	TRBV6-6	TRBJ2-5	TGTGCCAGCAGTTACTCGAACGTTGGACAGGGCTCCCTAGGGACCCAGTACTTC	CASSYSNVGQGSLGTQYF
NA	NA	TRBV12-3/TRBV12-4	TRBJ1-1	TGTGCCAGCAGTTCCAGGGCGACTGAAGCTTTCTTT	CASSSRATEAFF
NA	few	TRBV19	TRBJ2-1	TGTGCCAGTAGTATAGACCCCCCGACAATTTACAATGAGCAGTTCTTC	CASSIDPPTIYNEQFF
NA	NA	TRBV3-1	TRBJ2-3	TGTGCCAGCAGCCAAAAGATGAAACTAGCCACAGATACGCAGTATTTT	CASSQKMKLATDTQYF
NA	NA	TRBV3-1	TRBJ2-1	TGTGCCAGCAGCCCCTCGGAGGGCCGACGACAGTTCTTC	CASSPSEGRRQFF
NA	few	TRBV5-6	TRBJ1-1	TGTGCCAGCAGCCTTTCCCAAGATGCTTTCTTT	CASSLSQDAFF
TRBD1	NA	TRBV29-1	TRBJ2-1	TGCAGCGCCGATTCGACAGGGTACAATGAGCAGTTCTTC	CSADSTGYNEQFF
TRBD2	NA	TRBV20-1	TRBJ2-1	TGCAGTGCTATAAGCGGGACCCATGAGCAGTTCTTC	CSAISGTHEQFF
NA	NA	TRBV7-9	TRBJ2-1	TGTGCCAGCAGTTCTCCTAGGAGCTCCTACAATGAGCAGTTCTTC	CASSSPRSSYNEQFF
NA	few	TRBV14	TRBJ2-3	TGTGCCAGCAGCCCGACCTCACGGGATACGCAGTATTTT	CASSPTSRDTQYF
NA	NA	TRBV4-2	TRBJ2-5	TGTGCCAGCAGCCAAGAACTAACGGGAGAGACCCAGTACTTC	CASSQELTGETQYF
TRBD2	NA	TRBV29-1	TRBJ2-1	TGCAGCGTTGGGGGCGTCCCGGGACTAGAGGATGAGCAGTTCTTC	CSVGGVPGLEDEQFF